These T cell receptor beta chains were read from a single sample in a study of T-cell memory formation after mild COVID-19. Each CDR3 protein gets one entry after TCRdb re-called the 5' RACE reads with MiXCR. This table holds about 560,000 distinct CDR3 sequences, approximately 21% found once. What was sequenced was PBMCs or a T cell subset sorted from them (not recorded which). The receptor set was obtained from an adult woman who had mild COVID-19 (a few samples of this study predate the infection). Cell type and time point are not known. Both conserved end residues are part of each CDR3. D genes are given only for firm matches. Some rows have no size entry. The others give once, few or many, or a class for an expanded clone.

CDR3 protein: CATSAQGAEKLFF
CDR3 DNA: TGTGCCACCAGTGCCCAGGGGGCTGAAAAACTGTTTTTT
clone size: few
J gene: TRBJ1-4
V gene: TRBV24-1
D gene: TRBD1

CDR3 protein: CAWSPLPYEQYF
CDR3 DNA: TGTGCCTGGAGTCCCCTCCCCTACGAGCAGTACTTC
clone size: .
J gene: TRBJ2-7
V gene: TRBV30
D gene: .

CDR3 protein: CASSLAGGRNTDTQYF
CDR3 DNA: TGTGCCAGCAGCTTGGCCGGGGGGCGAAACACAGATACGCAGTATTTT
clone size: .
J gene: TRBJ2-3
V gene: TRBV5-4
D gene: .

CDR3 protein: CSVEEWRQETQYF
CDR3 DNA: TGCAGCGTTGAAGAATGGCGGCAAGAGACCCAGTACTTC
clone size: many
J gene: TRBJ2-5
V gene: TRBV29-1
D gene: .

CDR3 protein: CASSGKDRANSPLHF
CDR3 DNA: TGTGCCAGCAGTGGGAAGGACAGGGCTAATTCACCCCTCCACTTT
clone size: .
J gene: TRBJ1-6
V gene: TRBV2
D gene: TRBD1

CDR3 protein: CAISEPRVPYEQYF
CDR3 DNA: TGTGCCATCAGTGAGCCCAGGGTCCCCTACGAGCAGTACTTC
clone size: few
J gene: TRBJ2-7
V gene: TRBV10-3
D gene: .

CDR3 protein: CASSPGQGPTYEQYF
CDR3 DNA: TGCGCCAGCAGCCCGGGTCAGGGACCGACCTACGAGCAGTACTTC
clone size: many
J gene: TRBJ2-7
V gene: TRBV5-1
D gene: .

CDR3 protein: CASSPSGTGAHEQYF
CDR3 DNA: TGTGCCAGCTCACCCAGCGGGACAGGGGCCCACGAGCAGTACTTC
clone size: .
J gene: TRBJ2-7
V gene: TRBV18
D gene: TRBD1

CDR3 protein: CATSDLGTGGETQYF
CDR3 DNA: TGTGCCACCAGTGATTTGGGGACAGGCGGGGAGACCCAGTACTTC
clone size: many
J gene: TRBJ2-5
V gene: TRBV24-1
D gene: TRBD1

CDR3 protein: CASSLDFRGWGIQYF
CDR3 DNA: TGTGCCAGCAGCTTAGATTTTAGGGGGTGGGGCATTCAGTACTTC
clone size: .
J gene: TRBJ2-4
V gene: TRBV11-2
D gene: .

CDR3 protein: CASSQEVSGGYTF
CDR3 DNA: TGCGCCAGCAGCCAAGAAGTCTCTGGCGGCTACACCTTC
clone size: .
J gene: TRBJ1-2
V gene: TRBV4-3
D gene: .

CDR3 protein: CASSPSWGNTEAFF
CDR3 DNA: TGTGCCAGCTCACCATCTTGGGGGAACACTGAAGCTTTCTTT
clone size: many
J gene: TRBJ1-1
V gene: TRBV18
D gene: .

CDR3 protein: CASSTGTSGSGELFF
CDR3 DNA: TGTGCCAGCAGTACAGGGACTAGCGGGTCCGGGGAGCTGTTTTTT
clone size: .
J gene: TRBJ2-2
V gene: TRBV27
D gene: TRBD2

CDR3 protein: CASSEPGGLYEQYF
CDR3 DNA: TGTGCCAGCAGTGAACCGGGAGGGCTCTACGAGCAGTACTTC
clone size: few
J gene: TRBJ2-7
V gene: TRBV6-1
D gene: TRBD2

CDR3 protein: CASSQTNYGYTF
CDR3 DNA: TGTGCCAGCAGTCAGACCAACTATGGCTACACCTTC
clone size: few
J gene: TRBJ1-2
V gene: TRBV12-3/TRBV12-4
D gene: .

CDR3 protein: CASSPGRTGDELYNEQFF
CDR3 DNA: TGCGCCAGCAGCCCGGGCCGGACAGGGGACGAACTCTACAATGAGCAGTTCTTC
clone size: many
J gene: TRBJ2-1
V gene: TRBV5-1
D gene: TRBD1

CDR3 protein: CSARNPLAGGTDTQYF
CDR3 DNA: TGCAGTGCTCGTAACCCCCTAGCGGGAGGGACAGATACGCAGTATTTT
clone size: .
J gene: TRBJ2-3
V gene: TRBV20-1
D gene: TRBD2

CDR3 protein: CASSPGAGGRTYEQYF
CDR3 DNA: TGCGCCAGCAGCCCTGGGGCAGGCGGACGGACCTACGAGCAGTACTTC
clone size: once
J gene: TRBJ2-7
V gene: TRBV4-1
D gene: .

CDR3 protein: CASSQVGGTYNEQFF
CDR3 DNA: TGCGCCAGCAGCCAAGTTGGGGGGACCTACAATGAGCAGTTCTTC
clone size: once
J gene: TRBJ2-1
V gene: TRBV4-1
D gene: .

CDR3 protein: CSARDGTGRTDTQYF
CDR3 DNA: TGCAGTGCTAGAGATGGGACAGGGAGGACAGATACGCAGTATTTT
clone size: .
J gene: TRBJ2-3
V gene: TRBV20-1
D gene: TRBD1

CDR3 protein: CASSVASVSTDTQYF
CDR3 DNA: TGCGCCAGCAGCGTTGCTAGCGTCAGCACAGATACGCAGTATTTT
clone size: few
J gene: TRBJ2-3
V gene: TRBV5-1
D gene: .

CDR3 protein: CASSSTGAGAFF
CDR3 DNA: TGTGCCAGCAGTTCAACAGGGGCCGGGGCTTTCTTT
clone size: .
J gene: TRBJ1-1
V gene: TRBV27
D gene: TRBD1

CDR3 protein: CASSQEQKAGGLGYTF
CDR3 DNA: TGTGCCAGCAGCCAAGAACAGAAGGCAGGGGGTCTCGGCTACACCTTC
clone size: few
J gene: TRBJ1-2
V gene: TRBV3-1
D gene: TRBD1

CDR3 protein: CASRLQTVGDTQYF
CDR3 DNA: TGTGCCAGCAGACTCCAGACTGTGGGAGATACGCAGTATTTT
clone size: few
J gene: TRBJ2-3
V gene: TRBV6-5
D gene: .

CDR3 protein: CASSNAGTGMYEQYF
CDR3 DNA: TGTGCCAGCAGTAACGCCGGGACAGGGATGTACGAGCAGTACTTC
clone size: many
J gene: TRBJ2-7
V gene: TRBV25-1
D gene: TRBD1

CDR3 protein: CASSRTGPYGYTF
CDR3 DNA: TGTGCCAGCAGCCGCACAGGGCCCTATGGCTACACCTTC
clone size: few
J gene: TRBJ1-2
V gene: TRBV6-5
D gene: .

CDR3 protein: CNPSESTDTQYF
CDR3 DNA: TGCAATCCTAGCGAAAGCACAGATACGCAGTATTTT
clone size: few
J gene: TRBJ2-3
V gene: TRBV20-1
D gene: .

CDR3 protein: CASSLFYVEDEQFF
CDR3 DNA: TGTGCCAGCAGCTTATTTTATGTAGAGGATGAGCAGTTCTTC
clone size: few
J gene: TRBJ2-1
V gene: TRBV7-6
D gene: .

CDR3 protein: CASSFKGARGYSNQPQHF
CDR3 DNA: TGTGCCAGCAGTTTCAAGGGGGCAAGGGGCTATAGCAATCAGCCCCAGCATTTT
clone size: many
J gene: TRBJ1-5
V gene: TRBV12-3/TRBV12-4
D gene: TRBD1

CDR3 protein: CASSQGRVQYF
CDR3 DNA: TGCGCCAGCAGCCAAGGAAGGGTGCAGTACTTC
clone size: few
J gene: TRBJ2-7
V gene: TRBV4-1
D gene: .

CDR3 protein: CATSGTGSKSSGANVLTF
CDR3 DNA: TGTGCCACCAGTGGAACGGGGTCGAAGAGCTCTGGGGCCAACGTCCTGACTTTC
clone size: .
J gene: TRBJ2-6
V gene: TRBV24-1
D gene: .

CDR3 protein: CASSHDQFF
CDR3 DNA: TGCGCCAGCAGCCATGACCAGTTCTTC
clone size: few
J gene: TRBJ2-1
V gene: TRBV4-3
D gene: .

CDR3 protein: CASSFESFSLLSSVRNEQFF
CDR3 DNA: TGTGCCAGCAGCTTCGAGTCATTCTCTTTATTGTCTTCGGTTCGTAATGAGCAGTTCTTC
clone size: many
J gene: TRBJ2-1
V gene: TRBV11-2
D gene: .

CDR3 protein: CASSVLPGAQETQYF
CDR3 DNA: TGTGCCAGCAGCGTACTCCCAGGCGCACAAGAGACCCAGTACTTC
clone size: few
J gene: TRBJ2-5
V gene: TRBV9
D gene: .

CDR3 protein: CATSDPGQGAYGYTF
CDR3 DNA: TGTGCCACCAGTGATCCGGGACAGGGGGCGTACGGCTACACCTTC
clone size: .
J gene: TRBJ1-2
V gene: TRBV24-1
D gene: TRBD1

CDR3 protein: CASSHRTGDYEQYF
CDR3 DNA: TGTGCCAGCAGCCATCGGACAGGGGACTACGAGCAGTACTTC
clone size: many
J gene: TRBJ2-7
V gene: TRBV3-1
D gene: TRBD1

CDR3 protein: CASSPGAGSTEAFF
CDR3 DNA: TGTGCCAGCAGCCCCGGGGCGGGTAGCACTGAAGCTTTCTTT
clone size: .
J gene: TRBJ1-1
V gene: TRBV7-9
D gene: .

CDR3 protein: CAISSLADTGELFF
CDR3 DNA: TGTGCCATCAGTAGCCTAGCCGACACCGGGGAGCTGTTTTTT
clone size: once
J gene: TRBJ2-2
V gene: TRBV10-3
D gene: .

CDR3 protein: CASSIRQGAYNEQFF
CDR3 DNA: TGTGCCAGTAGTATCCGGCAGGGGGCTTACAATGAGCAGTTCTTC
clone size: few
J gene: TRBJ2-1
V gene: TRBV19
D gene: TRBD1

CDR3 protein: CASSHRSASTDTQYF
CDR3 DNA: TGCGCCAGCAGCCACCGATCCGCTAGCACAGATACGCAGTATTTT
clone size: few
J gene: TRBJ2-3
V gene: TRBV5-1
D gene: .

CDR3 protein: CATSDGTGYGNEQFF
CDR3 DNA: TGTGCCACCAGCGACGGGACAGGTTATGGCAATGAGCAGTTCTTC
clone size: few
J gene: TRBJ2-1
V gene: TRBV24-1
D gene: TRBD1

CDR3 protein: CASSLGLAEGTDTQYF
CDR3 DNA: TGCGCCAGCAGCTTGGGACTAGCAGAGGGCACAGATACGCAGTATTTT
clone size: few
J gene: TRBJ2-3
V gene: TRBV5-1
D gene: TRBD2

CDR3 protein: CASSLVSGAWGYTF
CDR3 DNA: TGTGCCAGCAGCTTAGTTTCCGGAGCCTGGGGCTACACCTTC
clone size: .
J gene: TRBJ1-2
V gene: TRBV7-2
D gene: .

CDR3 protein: CASSPEREGRDEQFF
CDR3 DNA: TGTGCCAGCAGTCCCGAGCGGGAGGGCCGCGATGAGCAGTTCTTC
clone size: few
J gene: TRBJ2-1
V gene: TRBV12-3/TRBV12-4
D gene: TRBD2

CDR3 protein: CASNPQGLNTEAFF
CDR3 DNA: TGTGCCAGCAACCCACAGGGGTTGAACACTGAAGCTTTCTTT
clone size: .
J gene: TRBJ1-1
V gene: TRBV7-9
D gene: TRBD1

CDR3 protein: CASSSRQGATNEKLFF
CDR3 DNA: TGTGCCAGCAGTTCCAGACAGGGGGCAACTAATGAAAAACTGTTTTTT
clone size: few
J gene: TRBJ1-4
V gene: TRBV12-3/TRBV12-4
D gene: TRBD1

CDR3 protein: CASSQGVLAGAQETQYF
CDR3 DNA: TGTGCCAGCAGCCAAGGAGTTCTAGCGGGAGCCCAAGAGACCCAGTACTTC
clone size: few
J gene: TRBJ2-5
V gene: TRBV3-1
D gene: TRBD2

CDR3 protein: CASSPIGQGVHEQYF
CDR3 DNA: TGTGCCAGCAGCCCTATAGGACAGGGTGTCCACGAGCAGTACTTC
clone size: few
J gene: TRBJ2-7
V gene: TRBV7-6
D gene: TRBD1

CDR3 protein: CASSEGNWGGEKLFF
CDR3 DNA: TGTGCCAGCAGTGAAGGGAACTGGGGAGGAGAAAAACTGTTTTTT
clone size: .
J gene: TRBJ1-4
V gene: TRBV6-1
D gene: .

CDR3 protein: CAWTPLAGLNF
CDR3 DNA: TGTGCCTGGACCCCTCTAGCGGGATTAAACTTC
clone size: few
J gene: TRBJ2-5
V gene: TRBV30
D gene: TRBD2

CDR3 protein: CASSSYRAGGTNEQFF
CDR3 DNA: TGTGCCAGCAGCTCCTACCGCGCGGGGGGAACCAATGAGCAGTTCTTC
clone size: .
J gene: TRBJ2-1
V gene: TRBV7-8
D gene: TRBD2

CDR3 protein: CASSLIQGNQPQHF
CDR3 DNA: TGTGCCAGCAGTTTAATACAGGGCAATCAGCCCCAGCATTTT
clone size: .
J gene: TRBJ1-5
V gene: TRBV12-3/TRBV12-4
D gene: .

CDR3 protein: CASSEAMGFASPLHF
CDR3 DNA: TGTGCCAGCAGTGAAGCAATGGGGTTTGCTTCACCCCTCCACTTT
clone size: .
J gene: TRBJ1-6
V gene: TRBV6-1
D gene: .

CDR3 protein: CAISAGQGRETQYF
CDR3 DNA: TGTGCCATCAGTGCCGGACAGGGCCGTGAGACCCAGTACTTC
clone size: few
J gene: TRBJ2-5
V gene: TRBV10-3
D gene: TRBD1

CDR3 protein: CASSGDSYNSPLHF
CDR3 DNA: TGTGCCAGCTCAGGGGACTCCTATAATTCACCCCTCCACTTT
clone size: .
J gene: TRBJ1-6
V gene: TRBV7-9
D gene: .

CDR3 protein: CASSRFRDMNTEAFF
CDR3 DNA: TGTGCCAGCAGCCGGTTCCGCGACATGAACACTGAAGCTTTCTTT
clone size: .
J gene: TRBJ1-1
V gene: TRBV3-1
D gene: .

CDR3 protein: CASRRSWVANNEQFF
CDR3 DNA: TGTGCCAGCAGGAGGTCATGGGTTGCCAATAATGAGCAGTTCTTC
clone size: .
J gene: TRBJ2-1
V gene: TRBV2
D gene: .

CDR3 protein: CASSLGLNSPRGPDTEAFF
CDR3 DNA: TGTGCCAGCAGCTTAGGGCTCAATAGTCCCAGGGGGCCGGACACTGAAGCTTTCTTT
clone size: few
J gene: TRBJ1-1
V gene: TRBV7-2
D gene: TRBD1

CDR3 protein: CASSLSALKQFF
CDR3 DNA: TGTGCCAGCAGCTTGTCAGCCCTGAAGCAGTTCTTC
clone size: .
J gene: TRBJ2-1
V gene: TRBV5-5
D gene: .